This TCR beta chain was retrieved from a study of control samples from healthy donors and cancer patients. Germline values: CDR1 MNHEY, CDR2 SMNVEV (reference sequence). The V end was cut by 0 bases, the J end by 4 bases, with 4 bases between. The CDR3 contains 13 residues. Profiling relied on immunoSEQ multiplex PCR, and the TCRdb table lists in-frame clones only, not all of them. The repertoire holds about 160,000 clones, with roughly 90% as singletons. Material: blood. V and J are TRBV27 and TRBJ1-5; D is uncertain. This receptor was identified in a man younger than 45 in good health. The CDR3 here is CASSLSQNQPQHF. CDR3 coding DNA: TGTGCCAGCAGTTTATCCCAGAATCAGCCCCAGCATTTT.